This is a list of T cell receptor beta chains from one sample in a study of identical twins. TCRdb itself ran the 5' RACE reads through MiXCR, one entry per CDR3 protein. The sample holds more than 250,000 distinct CDR3 sequences, 6.5% to 9.5% seen once. The same data also contributed to another study, on yellow fever vaccine responses in identical twins.

Sample: memory (CD45RO+) T cells sorted from blood. The source of these receptors is a woman under 30 in good health. The CDR3 runs from the conserved cysteine through the conserved F or W. Each record gives: V gene, clone size, J gene, D gene, CDR3 protein, CDR3 DNA. The D gene is left open where the match is weak. A clone size is listed for some rows: how often the clone was seen (once, few, many), or a class if it is expanded.

v_gene: TRBV10-3
abundance: few
j_gene: TRBJ1-6
d_gene: -
CDR3aa: CATAGVRDNSPLHF
CDR3nt: TGTGCCACCGCAGGGGTCAGGGATAATTCACCCCTCCACTTT

v_gene: TRBV7-3
abundance: -
j_gene: TRBJ2-5
d_gene: -
CDR3aa: CASSRHGTGQETQYF
CDR3nt: TGTGCCAGCAGCCGCCACGGGACTGGGCAAGAGACCCAGTACTTC

v_gene: TRBV6-1
abundance: few
j_gene: TRBJ2-1
d_gene: TRBD1
CDR3aa: CASAGGTENYNEQFF
CDR3nt: TGTGCCAGCGCCGGTGGGACAGAGAACTACAATGAGCAGTTCTTC

v_gene: TRBV27
abundance: many
j_gene: TRBJ2-3
d_gene: -
CDR3aa: CASSPLATDTQYF
CDR3nt: TGTGCCAGCAGCCCCCTCGCCACAGATACGCAGTATTTT

v_gene: TRBV29-1
abundance: many
j_gene: TRBJ2-7
d_gene: -
CDR3aa: CSVEAGSSYEQYF
CDR3nt: TGCAGCGTTGAGGCAGGGAGCTCCTACGAGCAGTACTTC

v_gene: TRBV9
abundance: few
j_gene: TRBJ1-1
d_gene: TRBD1
CDR3aa: CASSAGQGADRTEAFF
CDR3nt: TGTGCCAGCAGCGCGGGACAGGGGGCTGATAGGACTGAAGCTTTCTTT

v_gene: TRBV4-1
abundance: many
j_gene: TRBJ2-2
d_gene: -
CDR3aa: CASSQLTNTGELFF
CDR3nt: TGCGCCAGCAGCCAATTAACAAACACCGGGGAGCTGTTTTTT

v_gene: TRBV5-1
abundance: many
j_gene: TRBJ1-4
d_gene: -
CDR3aa: CASSLSGTSGGSTNEKLFF
CDR3nt: TGCGCCAGCAGCTTATCCGGGACATCCGGAGGTTCGACTAATGAAAAACTGTTTTTT

v_gene: TRBV12-3/TRBV12-4
abundance: many
j_gene: TRBJ2-2
d_gene: TRBD2
CDR3aa: CASTPSGRSGELFF
CDR3nt: TGTGCCAGCACTCCTAGCGGGAGGTCCGGGGAGCTGTTTTTT

v_gene: TRBV20-1
abundance: -
j_gene: TRBJ1-1
d_gene: -
CDR3aa: CSARTMNTEAFF
CDR3nt: TGCAGTGCTAGAACTATGAACACTGAAGCTTTCTTT

v_gene: TRBV20-1
abundance: few
j_gene: TRBJ2-7
d_gene: TRBD2
CDR3aa: CSARGGTSGGSSYEQYF
CDR3nt: TGCAGTGCTAGAGGGGGGACTAGCGGGGGCAGCTCCTACGAGCAGTACTTC

v_gene: TRBV14
abundance: few
j_gene: TRBJ1-1
d_gene: -
CDR3aa: CASSQDLVMNTEAFF
CDR3nt: TGTGCCAGCAGCCAAGATCTGGTCATGAACACTGAAGCTTTCTTT

v_gene: TRBV9
abundance: few
j_gene: TRBJ2-2
d_gene: -
CDR3aa: CASSVSSARRNTGELFF
CDR3nt: TGTGCCAGCAGCGTCTCGTCGGCGAGAAGGAACACCGGGGAGCTGTTTTTT

v_gene: TRBV28
abundance: few
j_gene: TRBJ2-7
d_gene: -
CDR3aa: CASSFQTLGVEQYF
CDR3nt: TGTGCCAGCAGTTTCCAGACTCTTGGGGTCGAGCAGTACTTC

v_gene: TRBV12-3/TRBV12-4
abundance: many
j_gene: TRBJ1-5
d_gene: -
CDR3aa: CASSLGGVGPQHF
CDR3nt: TGTGCCAGCAGTTTGGGGGGGGTTGGGCCCCAGCATTTT

v_gene: TRBV6-5
abundance: -
j_gene: TRBJ2-2
d_gene: TRBD2
CDR3aa: CASSYSNLAGVTGELFF
CDR3nt: TGTGCCAGCAGTTACTCGAATCTAGCGGGGGTCACCGGGGAGCTGTTTTTT

v_gene: TRBV27
abundance: many
j_gene: TRBJ2-7
d_gene: -
CDR3aa: CASRRQGGEQYF
CDR3nt: TGTGCCAGCAGGAGACAGGGAGGCGAGCAGTACTTC

v_gene: TRBV7-3
abundance: few
j_gene: TRBJ2-2
d_gene: TRBD1
CDR3aa: CASSTGQGAVGELFF
CDR3nt: TGTGCCAGCAGCACGGGACAGGGGGCCGTCGGGGAGCTGTTTTTT

v_gene: TRBV9
abundance: few
j_gene: TRBJ2-7
d_gene: TRBD2
CDR3aa: CASSPQVSKAGVGEQYF
CDR3nt: TGTGCCAGCAGCCCCCAAGTTTCCAAAGCGGGAGTCGGCGAGCAGTACTTC

v_gene: TRBV20-1
abundance: -
j_gene: TRBJ1-5
d_gene: -
CDR3aa: CSARSWSNQPQHF
CDR3nt: TGCAGTGCTAGAAGCTGGAGCAATCAGCCCCAGCATTTT

v_gene: TRBV5-8
abundance: -
j_gene: TRBJ2-2
d_gene: TRBD2
CDR3aa: CASSLLVAGGPGELFF
CDR3nt: TGTGCCAGCAGCTTGTTAGTAGCGGGAGGACCCGGGGAGCTGTTTTTT

v_gene: TRBV5-6
abundance: many
j_gene: TRBJ2-3
d_gene: TRBD2
CDR3aa: CASSTGTRADTQYF
CDR3nt: TGTGCCAGCAGTACCGGGACTAGAGCAGATACGCAGTATTTT

v_gene: TRBV6-4
abundance: few
j_gene: TRBJ1-2
d_gene: -
CDR3aa: CASSEGGDYGYTF
CDR3nt: TGTGCCAGCAGTGAGGGGGGGGACTATGGCTACACCTTC